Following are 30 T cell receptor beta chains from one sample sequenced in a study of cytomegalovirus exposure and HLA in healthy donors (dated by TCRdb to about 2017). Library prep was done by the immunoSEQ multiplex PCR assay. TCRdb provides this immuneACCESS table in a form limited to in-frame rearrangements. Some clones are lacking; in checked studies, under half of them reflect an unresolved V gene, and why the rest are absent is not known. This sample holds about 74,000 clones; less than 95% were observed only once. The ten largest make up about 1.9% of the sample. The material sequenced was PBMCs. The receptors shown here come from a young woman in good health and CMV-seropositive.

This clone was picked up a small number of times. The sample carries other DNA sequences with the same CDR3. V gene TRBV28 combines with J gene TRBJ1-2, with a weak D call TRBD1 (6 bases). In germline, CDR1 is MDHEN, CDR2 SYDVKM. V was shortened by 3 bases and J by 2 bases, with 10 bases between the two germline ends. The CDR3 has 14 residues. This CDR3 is CASSFPGENYGYTF. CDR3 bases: TGTGCCAGCAGTTTCCCAGGGGAGAACTATGGCTACACCTTC.

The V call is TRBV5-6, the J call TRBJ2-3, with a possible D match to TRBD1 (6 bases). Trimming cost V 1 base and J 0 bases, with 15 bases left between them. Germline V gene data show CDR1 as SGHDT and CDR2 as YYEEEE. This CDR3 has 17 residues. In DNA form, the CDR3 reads TGTGCCAGCAGCTTGAGGGTGTTGACAGGAAGCACAGATACGCAGTATTTT. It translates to CASSLRVLTGSTDTQYF.

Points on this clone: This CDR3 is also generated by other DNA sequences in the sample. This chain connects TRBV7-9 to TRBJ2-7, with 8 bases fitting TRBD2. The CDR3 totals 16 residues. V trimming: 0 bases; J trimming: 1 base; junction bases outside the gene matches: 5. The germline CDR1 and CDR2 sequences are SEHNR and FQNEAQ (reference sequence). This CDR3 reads CASSLAESGGSYEQYF. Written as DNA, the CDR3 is TGTGCCAGCAGCTTAGCTGAAAGCGGGGGATCCTACGAGCAGTACTTC.

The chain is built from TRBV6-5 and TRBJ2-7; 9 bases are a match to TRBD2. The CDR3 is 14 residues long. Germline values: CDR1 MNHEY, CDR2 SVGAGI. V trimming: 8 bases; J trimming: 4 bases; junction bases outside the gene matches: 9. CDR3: CASALGTSTYEQYF. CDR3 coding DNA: TGTGCCAGCGCTTTGGGGACTAGCACGTACGAGCAGTACTTC.

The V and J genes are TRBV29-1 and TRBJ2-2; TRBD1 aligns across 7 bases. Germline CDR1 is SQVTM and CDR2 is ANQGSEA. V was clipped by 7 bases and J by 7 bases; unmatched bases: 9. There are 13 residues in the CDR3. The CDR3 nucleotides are TGCAGCGGCTCACAGGGGCCGGGCGGGGAGCTGTTTTTT. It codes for CSGSQGPGGELFF.

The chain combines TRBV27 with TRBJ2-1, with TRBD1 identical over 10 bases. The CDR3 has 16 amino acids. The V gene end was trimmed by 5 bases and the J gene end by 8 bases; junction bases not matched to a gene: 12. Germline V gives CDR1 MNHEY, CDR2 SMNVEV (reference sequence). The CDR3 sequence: CASSILRDRGPDEQFF. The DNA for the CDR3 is TGTGCCAGCAGTATTCTCCGGGACAGGGGTCCCGATGAGCAGTTCTTC.

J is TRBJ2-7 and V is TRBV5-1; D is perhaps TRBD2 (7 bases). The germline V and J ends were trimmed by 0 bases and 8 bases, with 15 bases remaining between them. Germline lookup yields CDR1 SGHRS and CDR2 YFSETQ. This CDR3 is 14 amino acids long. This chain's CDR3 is CASSLDLGGDKQYF. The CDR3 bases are TGCGCCAGCAGCTTGGATTTGGGAGGGGACAAGCAGTACTTC.

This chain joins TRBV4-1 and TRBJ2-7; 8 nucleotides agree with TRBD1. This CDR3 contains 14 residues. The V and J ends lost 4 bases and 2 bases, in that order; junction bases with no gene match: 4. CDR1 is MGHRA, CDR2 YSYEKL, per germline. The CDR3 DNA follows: TGCGCCAGCAGCCCCGGGACAGGAGCCTACGAGCAGTACTTC. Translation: CASSPGTGAYEQYF.

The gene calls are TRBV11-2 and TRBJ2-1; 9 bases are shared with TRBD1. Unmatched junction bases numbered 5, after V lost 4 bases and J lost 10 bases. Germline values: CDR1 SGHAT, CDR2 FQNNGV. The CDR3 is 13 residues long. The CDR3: CASSSQGAREQFF. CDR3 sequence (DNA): TGTGCCAGCAGCTCACAGGGGGCCAGGGAGCAGTTCTTC. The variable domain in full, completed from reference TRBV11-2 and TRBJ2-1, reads EAGVAQSPRYKIIEKRQSVAFWCNPISGHATLYWYQQILGQGPKLLIQFQNNGVVDDSQLPKDRFSAERLKGVDSTLKIQPAKLEDSAVYLCASSSQGAREQFFGPGTRLTVL.

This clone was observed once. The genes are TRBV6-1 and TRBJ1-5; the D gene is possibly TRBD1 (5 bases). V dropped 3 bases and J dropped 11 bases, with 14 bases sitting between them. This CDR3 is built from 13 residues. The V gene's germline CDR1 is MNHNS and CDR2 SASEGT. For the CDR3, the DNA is TGTGCCAGCAGTGAGACAGTGCGGATTGCCCAGCATTTT. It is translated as CASSETVRIAQHF.

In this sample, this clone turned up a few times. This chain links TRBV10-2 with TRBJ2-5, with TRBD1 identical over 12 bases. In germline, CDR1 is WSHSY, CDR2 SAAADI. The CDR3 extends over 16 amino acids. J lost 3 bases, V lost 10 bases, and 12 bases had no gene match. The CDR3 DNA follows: TGCGCCACCCATCAATTCGGGACAGGGGGCGAAGAGACCCAGTACTTC. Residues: CATHQFGTGGEETQYF.

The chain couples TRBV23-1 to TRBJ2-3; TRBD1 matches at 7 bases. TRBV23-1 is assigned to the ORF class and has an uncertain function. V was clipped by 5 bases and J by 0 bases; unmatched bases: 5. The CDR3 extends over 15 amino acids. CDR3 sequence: CASSNTGASTDTQYF. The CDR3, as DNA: TGCGCCAGCAGTAACACAGGGGCCAGCACAGATACGCAGTATTTT.

The CDR3 is CASSRGRDRGPGGYGYTF. As DNA, the CDR3 is TGTGCCAGCAGCAGAGGTCGGGACAGGGGGCCAGGAGGCTATGGCTACACCTTC. V is TRBV21-1 and J is TRBJ1-2; the tabulated D call, TRBD1, remains unverified against the DNA. TRBV21-1 corresponds to a pseudogene. This CDR3 spans 18 amino acids.

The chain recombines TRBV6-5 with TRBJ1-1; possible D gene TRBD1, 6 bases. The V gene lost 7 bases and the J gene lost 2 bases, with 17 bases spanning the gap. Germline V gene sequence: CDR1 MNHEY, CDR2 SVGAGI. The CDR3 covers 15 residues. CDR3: CASTQGQGFNTEAFF. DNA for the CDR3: TGTGCCAGCACCCAGGGGCAGGGCTTCAACACTGAAGCTTTCTTT.

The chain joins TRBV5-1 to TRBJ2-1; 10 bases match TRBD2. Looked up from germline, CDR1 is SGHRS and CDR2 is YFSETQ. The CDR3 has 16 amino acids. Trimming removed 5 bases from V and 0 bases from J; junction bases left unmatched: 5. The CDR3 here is CASSKPSGSSYNEQFF. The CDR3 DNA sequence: TGCGCCAGCAGTAAACCTAGCGGGAGCTCCTACAATGAGCAGTTCTTC.

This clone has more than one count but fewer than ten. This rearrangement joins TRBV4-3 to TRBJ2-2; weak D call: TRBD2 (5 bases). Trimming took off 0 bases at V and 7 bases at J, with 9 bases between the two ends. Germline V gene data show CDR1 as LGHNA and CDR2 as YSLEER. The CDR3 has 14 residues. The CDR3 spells CASSQELVNGELFF. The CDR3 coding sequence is TGCGCCAGCAGCCAAGAACTAGTTAACGGGGAGCTGTTTTTT.

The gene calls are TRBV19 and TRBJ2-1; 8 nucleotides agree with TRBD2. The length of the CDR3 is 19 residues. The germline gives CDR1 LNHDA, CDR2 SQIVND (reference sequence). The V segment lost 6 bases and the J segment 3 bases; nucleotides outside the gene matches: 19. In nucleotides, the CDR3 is TGTGCCAGTAGGCCAAACCTAGGCGGGGGGCCAAAGTACTACAATGAGCAGTTCTTC. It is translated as CASRPNLGGGPKYYNEQFF.

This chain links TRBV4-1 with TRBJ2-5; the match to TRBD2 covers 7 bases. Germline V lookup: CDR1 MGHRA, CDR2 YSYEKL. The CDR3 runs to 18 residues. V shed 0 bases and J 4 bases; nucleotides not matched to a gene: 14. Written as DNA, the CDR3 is TGCGCCAGCAGCCAAGAGGGGAGGGCCGGGGTTGGGGCAGAGACCCAGTACTTC. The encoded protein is CASSQEGRAGVGAETQYF.

The CDR3 nucleotides read TGTGCCAGCTCACCAGCGACAGGGAACTACGAGCAGTACTTC. Translating gives CASSPATGNYEQYF. V usage is TRBV18 and J usage is TRBJ2-7, with 7 bases identical to TRBD1. CDR1 is KGHSH and CDR2 is LQKENI in the germline V gene. V trimming: 2 bases; J trimming: 3 bases; junction bases outside the gene matches: 4. The CDR3 is made up of 14 amino acids.

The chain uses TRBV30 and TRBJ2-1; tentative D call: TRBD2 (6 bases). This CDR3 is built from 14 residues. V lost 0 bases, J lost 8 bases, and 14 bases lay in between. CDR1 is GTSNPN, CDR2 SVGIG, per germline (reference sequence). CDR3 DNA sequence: TGTGCCTGGAGTGTCATTAGCGGTGCTTATGAGCAGTTCTTC. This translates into CAWSVISGAYEQFF. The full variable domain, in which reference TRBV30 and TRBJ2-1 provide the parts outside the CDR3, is SQTIHQWPATLVQPVGSPLSLECTVEGTSNPNLYWYRQAAGRGLQLLFYSVGIGQISSEVPQNLSASRPQDRQFILSSKKLLLSDSGFYLCAWSVISGAYEQFFGPGTRLTVL.

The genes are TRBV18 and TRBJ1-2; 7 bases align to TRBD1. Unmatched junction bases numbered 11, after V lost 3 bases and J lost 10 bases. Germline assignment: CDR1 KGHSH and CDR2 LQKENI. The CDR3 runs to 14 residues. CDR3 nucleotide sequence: TGTGCCAGCTCACCCACCAGGGGGTGGGTTGACTACACCTTC. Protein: CASSPTRGWVDYTF.

The CDR3 spells CASSESYGTSDSYEQYF. The CDR3 bases are TGTGCCAGCAGTGAGAGTTACGGGACTAGCGACTCCTACGAGCAGTACTTC. The chain is built from TRBV2 and TRBJ2-7, with 10 bases that match TRBD2. Germline assignment: CDR1 SNHLY and CDR2 FYNNEI. The CDR3 contains 17 residues. The trim removed 3 bases at V and 0 bases at J, leaving 8 bases unmatched.

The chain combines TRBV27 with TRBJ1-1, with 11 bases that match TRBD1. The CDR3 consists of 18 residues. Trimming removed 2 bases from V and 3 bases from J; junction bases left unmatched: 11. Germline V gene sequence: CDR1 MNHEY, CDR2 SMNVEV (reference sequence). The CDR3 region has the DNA TGTGCCAGCAGTTTAGGACAGGGGGCTTATAGGGTTGACACTGAAGCTTTCTTT. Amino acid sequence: CASSLGQGAYRVDTEAFF.

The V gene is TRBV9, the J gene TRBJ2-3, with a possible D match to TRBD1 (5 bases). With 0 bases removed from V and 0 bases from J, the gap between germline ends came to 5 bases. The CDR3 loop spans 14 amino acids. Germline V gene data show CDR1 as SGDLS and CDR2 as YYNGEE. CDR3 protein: CASSVGGSTDTQYF. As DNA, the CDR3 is TGTGCCAGCAGCGTAGGGGGCAGCACAGATACGCAGTATTTT.

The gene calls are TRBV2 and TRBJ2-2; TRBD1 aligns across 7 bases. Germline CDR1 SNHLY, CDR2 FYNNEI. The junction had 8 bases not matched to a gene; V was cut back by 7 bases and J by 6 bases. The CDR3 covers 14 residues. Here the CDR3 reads CASIRDSASGELFF. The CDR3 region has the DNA TGTGCCAGCATCCGGGACAGTGCGTCCGGGGAGCTGTTTTTT.

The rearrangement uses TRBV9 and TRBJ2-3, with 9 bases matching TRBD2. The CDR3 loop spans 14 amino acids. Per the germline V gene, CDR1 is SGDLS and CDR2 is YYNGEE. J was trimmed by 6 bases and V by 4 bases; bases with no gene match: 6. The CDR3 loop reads CASSPGLAYDTQYF. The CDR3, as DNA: TGTGCCAGCAGCCCGGGACTAGCTTACGATACGCAGTATTTT.

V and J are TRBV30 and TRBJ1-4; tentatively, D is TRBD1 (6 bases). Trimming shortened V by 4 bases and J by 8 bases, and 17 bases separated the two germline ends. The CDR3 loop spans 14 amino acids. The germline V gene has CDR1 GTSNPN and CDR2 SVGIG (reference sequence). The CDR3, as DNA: TGTGCCTGGATCTCGGGGGGGGCTGGGGAAAAACTGTTTTTT. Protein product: CAWISGGAGEKLFF.

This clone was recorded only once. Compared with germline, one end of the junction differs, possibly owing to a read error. This chain's CDR3 is CASSLGLAQTPYNEQFF. In DNA form, the CDR3 reads TGTGCTAGCAGCTTGGGACTAGCTCAGACCCCCTACAATGAGCAGTTCTTC. The chain is built from TRBV7-7 and TRBJ2-1; 9 bases agree with TRBD2. The CDR3 loop spans 17 amino acids. Germline values: CDR1 SSHAT, CDR2 FNYEAQ (reference sequence).

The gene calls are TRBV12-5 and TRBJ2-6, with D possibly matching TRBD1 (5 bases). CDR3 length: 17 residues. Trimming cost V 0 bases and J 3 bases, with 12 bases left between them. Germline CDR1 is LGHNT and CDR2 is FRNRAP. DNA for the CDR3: TGTGCTAGTGGTTTGGTATTAGGGGTTAGTGGGGCCAACGTCCTGACTTTC. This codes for CASGLVLGVSGANVLTF.

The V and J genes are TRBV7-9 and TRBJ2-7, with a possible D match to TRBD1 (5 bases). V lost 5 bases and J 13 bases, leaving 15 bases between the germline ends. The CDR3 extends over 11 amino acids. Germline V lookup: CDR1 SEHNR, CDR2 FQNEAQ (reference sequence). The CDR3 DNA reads TGTGCCAGCAGCCTCCGAGACAGTCTCTACTTC. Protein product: CASSLRDSLYF.